This T cell receptor (beta chain) emerged from a study of blood T cell repertoires in COVID-19. Authors' processing steps: Amplification of reference gene primers was used by the study to estimate nucleated cell counts. Measured with immunoSEQ multiplex PCR; TCRdb has only the in-frame clones, and not every one. For V, J and clone size, that table is used; D and trimming come from the DNA. The table has about 110,000 clones, 70% to 90% seen once. This CDR3 contains 15 residues. Between the trimmed V and J ends, which lost 0 bases and 1 base, there was a span of 9 bases. Germline-derived CDR1 and CDR2 are SGHTA and FQGNSA. This clone came up once.

The specimen sequenced was peripheral blood. The source of this sequence is a human donor in a cohort sampled during active COVID-19. This chain joins TRBV7-2 and TRBJ1-1, with D unclear. The CDR3 DNA follows: TGTGCCAGCAGCTTAGCTGGCACCCAGAACACTGAAGCTTTCTTT. This sequence encodes CASSLAGTQNTEAFF.